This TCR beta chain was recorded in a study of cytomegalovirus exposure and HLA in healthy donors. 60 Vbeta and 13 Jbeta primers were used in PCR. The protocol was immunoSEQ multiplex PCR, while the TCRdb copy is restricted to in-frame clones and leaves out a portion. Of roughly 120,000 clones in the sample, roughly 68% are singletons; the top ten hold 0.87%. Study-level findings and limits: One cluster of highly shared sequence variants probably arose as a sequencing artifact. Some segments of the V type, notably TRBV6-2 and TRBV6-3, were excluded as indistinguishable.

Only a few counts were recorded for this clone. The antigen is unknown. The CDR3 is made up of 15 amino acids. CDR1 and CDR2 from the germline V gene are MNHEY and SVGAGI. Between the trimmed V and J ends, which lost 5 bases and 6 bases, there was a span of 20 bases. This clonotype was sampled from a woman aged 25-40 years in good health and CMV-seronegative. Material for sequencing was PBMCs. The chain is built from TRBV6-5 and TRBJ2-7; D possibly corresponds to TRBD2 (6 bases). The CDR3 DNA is TGTGCCAGCAGTCCTGGAGGGGTGGGCCTCCTCGAGCAGTACTTC. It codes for CASSPGGVGLLEQYF.